This record covers a single T cell receptor (beta chain). Authors' data handling: Amplification from reference gene primers served as the basis for estimated nucleated cell counts. TCRdb's table, derived via immunoSEQ multiplex PCR, lists solely in-frame clones and lacks some. V and J calls plus clone size are reproduced from that table; the DNA served to infer D and trimming. The sample contains approximately 140,000 clones, 84% of which appear only once. These data are taken from a study of blood T cell repertoires in COVID-19. Germline V lookup: CDR1 SNHLY, CDR2 FYNNEI. The CDR3 sequence is 14 residues long. Trimming removed 7 bases at V and 1 base at J, with 8 bases between.

This TCR derives from a woman in her forties or fifties with acute COVID-19. The sequenced sample consisted of PBMCs or T cells enriched from blood (not recorded which). This chain uses TRBV2 with TRBJ2-6, with D tentatively TRBD1 (6 bases). CDR3 nucleotides: TGTGCCAGCAAACAGGGTTCTGGGGCCAACGTCCTGACTTTC. Residues: CASKQGSGANVLTF.